These 18 T cell receptor beta chains were all obtained from the same sample, sequenced in a study of blood T cell repertoires in COVID-19. Repertoires were generated with immunoSEQ multiplex PCR, while TCRdb's copy carries only in-frame clones and drops some. Seen here are over 50,000 clones, approximately 84% observed once, and the top ten hold 11% to 15%. Sequencing input: peripheral blood. The receptors stem from a human donor in a cohort sampled during active COVID-19.

There are a few counts of this clone. This chain connects TRBV27 to TRBJ2-1; 8 bases are a match to TRBD1. The CDR3 runs to 14 residues. Trimming removed 5 bases from V and 8 bases from J; junction bases left unmatched: 8. Germline V gene lookup returns CDR1 MNHEY and CDR2 SMNVEV (reference sequence). CDR3 coding DNA: TGTGCCAGCAGTGACAGGGGTCCGTCAGATGAGCAGTTCTTC. This codes for CASSDRGPSDEQFF.

V is TRBV7-2 and J is TRBJ2-2; TRBD2 matches 7 bases. Germline V gene data show CDR1 as SGHTA and CDR2 as FQGNSA. With 5 bases clipped from V and 4 bases from J, the junction kept 7 bases outside the gene matches. This CDR3 has 15 amino acids. This chain's CDR3 is CASSPGGIGTGELFF. DNA for the CDR3: TGTGCCAGCAGCCCCGGGGGGATTGGCACCGGGGAGCTGTTTTTT.

The chain employs TRBV12-3 or TRBV12-4 and TRBJ1-2; maybe TRBD1 (5 bases). V lost 4 bases and J lost 1, with 7 bases in between. The CDR3 has 13 residues. Here the CDR3 reads CASSYQGNYGYTF. DNA of the CDR3: TGTGCCAGCAGTTATCAGGGTAACTATGGCTACACCTTC.

This clone was recorded a few times. The V call is TRBV7-8, the J call TRBJ2-5; TRBD2 agrees at 10 bases. Germline CDR1 and CDR2: SGHVS and FQNEAQ. V shed 11 bases, J shed 4 bases, and the junction held 13 bases outside the gene matches. This CDR3 spans 15 amino acids. The CDR3 loop is CACKRGGRSRETQYF. The CDR3 coding sequence is TGTGCCTGTAAGCGGGGGGGACGATCCCGAGAGACCCAGTACTTC.

The gene calls are TRBV10-2 and TRBJ2-7, with 11 positions matching TRBD2. There are 13 residues in the CDR3. Trimming removed 8 bases from V and 2 bases from J; junction bases left unmatched: 2. CDR1 is WSHSY, CDR2 SAAADI, per germline. The DNA of the CDR3 is TGCGCCAGCGGGACTAGCGGTACCTACGAGCAGTACTTC. It is translated as CASGTSGTYEQYF.

This clone was seen a handful of times. This chain connects TRBV10-1 to TRBJ1-5, with D perhaps matching TRBD1 (6 bases). Per germline, CDR1 WNHNN and CDR2 SYGVQD (reference sequence). This CDR3 has 15 residues. The V end was cut by 6 bases, the J end by 9 bases, with 21 bases between. In nucleotides, the CDR3 is TGCGCCAGCAGACCCAGGGGTCTGACTTCGTGGCCCCAGCATTTT. Amino acid sequence: CASRPRGLTSWPQHF.

The V call is TRBV9, the J call TRBJ2-7; 9 positions agree with TRBD2. Germline V gene data show CDR1 as SGDLS and CDR2 as YYNGEE. CDR3 size: 15 residues. The trim removed 2 bases at V and 4 bases at J, leaving 7 bases unmatched. Here the CDR3 reads CASSVGMRGGYEQYF. CDR3 sequence (DNA): TGTGCCAGCAGCGTGGGTATGCGGGGGGGGTACGAGCAGTACTTC.

This clone was seen only once. The chain recombines TRBV7-9 with TRBJ1-2; TRBD1 matches 7 bases. V was pared by 0 bases and J by 6 bases, with 13 bases of the junction left unmatched. Germline assignment: CDR1 SEHNR and CDR2 FQNEAQ (reference sequence). The CDR3 has 17 residues. The CDR3 reads CASSLARSSHRGHGYTF. CDR3 in DNA: TGTGCCAGCAGCTTAGCCCGATCCTCACACAGGGGCCATGGCTACACCTTC.

The rearrangement uses TRBV7-2 and TRBJ2-1; 11 bases line up with TRBD2. The CDR3 is made up of 15 amino acids. V was clipped by 6 bases and J by 10 bases; unmatched bases: 11. Germline loops: CDR1 SGHTA, CDR2 FQGNSA. CDR3 sequence (DNA): TGTGCCAGCAGGAGGGGACTAGCGGACCTGGGCGAGCAGTTCTTC. Amino acids: CASRRGLADLGEQFF.

The J gene is TRBJ2-7, the V gene TRBV29-1; 8 bases map to TRBD2. CDR1 and CDR2 from the germline V gene are SQVTM and ANQGSEA. After removal of 6 bases from V and 1 base from J, the junction contained 5 bases not matched to a gene. The CDR3 has 13 residues. This CDR3 reads CSVGRGRSYEQYF. For the CDR3, the DNA is TGCAGCGTCGGGAGGGGCAGGTCCTACGAGCAGTACTTC.

V is TRBV18 and J is TRBJ1-5; D is possibly TRBD1 (5 bases). Looked up from germline, CDR1 is KGHSH and CDR2 is LQKENI. Trimming took off 6 bases at V and 4 bases at J, with 13 bases between the two ends. This CDR3 comprises 14 residues. The DNA for the CDR3 is TGTGCCAGCTCTCCCGGGGGGTTAAATCAGCCCCAGCATTTT. This encodes CASSPGGLNQPQHF.

The table lists this clone with a few counts. The J gene is TRBJ2-7, the V gene TRBV12-5; 9 positions agree with TRBD1. The germline CDR1 and CDR2 sequences are LGHNT and FRNRAP. The CDR3 is 15 residues long. V was clipped by 4 bases and J by 3 bases; unmatched bases: 7. Here the CDR3 DNA reads TGTGCTAGTGGTTCCCCGGGGACAGGGAGCTACGAGCAGTACTTC. Its protein product is CASGSPGTGSYEQYF.

The chain carries TRBV2 and TRBJ1-2; D ambiguous. This CDR3 spans 12 amino acids. The ends were cut back, 6 bases at V and 4 bases at J, with 9 bases in the middle. Germline lookup yields CDR1 SNHLY and CDR2 FYNNEI. The CDR3 bases are TGTGCCAGCAGCGAGTCGGGCTATGGCTACACCTTC. This sequence encodes CASSESGYGYTF.

This chain links TRBV2 with TRBJ1-1; TRBD1 aligns across 11 bases. V was clipped by 1 base and J by 14 bases; unmatched bases: 6. CDR3 length equals 13 residues. Germline CDR1 is SNHLY and CDR2 is FYNNEI. The CDR3 reads CASSEGLRDRGFF. The CDR3 nucleotides read TGTGCCAGCAGTGAAGGACTCCGGGACAGGGGGTTCTTT.

The chain is built from TRBV7-2 and TRBJ2-1; 9 nucleotides align to TRBD2. The V and J ends lost 2 bases and 8 bases, in that order; junction bases with no gene match: 10. The CDR3 length is 16 residues. CDR1 is SGHTA, CDR2 FQGNSA, per germline. In nucleotides, the CDR3 is TGTGCCAGCAGCTTAAATGGCGGGGGGGCCGTGGATGAGCAGTTCTTC. Translating it yields CASSLNGGGAVDEQFF. Full variable domain (remainder filled in from reference TRBV7-2 and TRBJ2-1): GAGVSQSPSNKVTEKGKDVELRCDPISGHTALYWYRQSLGQGLEFLIYFQGNSAPDKSGLPSDRFSAERTGGSVSTLTIQRTQQEDSAVYLCASSLNGGGAVDEQFFGPGTRLTVL.

The chain recombines TRBV4-1 with TRBJ1-2; D remains unclear. V was trimmed by 1 base and J by 6 bases, leaving 9 bases between them. Germline loops: CDR1 MGHRA, CDR2 YSYEKL. The CDR3 totals 13 residues. CDR3 bases: TGCGCCAGCAGCCAAGTTGGGGAGGATGGCTACACCTTC. Amino acids: CASSQVGEDGYTF.

The chain recombines TRBV9 with TRBJ2-5; D is perhaps TRBD2 (5 bases). Trimming shortened V by 5 bases and J by 0 bases, and 11 bases separated the two germline ends. The germline CDR1 and CDR2 sequences are SGDLS and YYNGEE. There are 14 residues in the CDR3. The DNA for the CDR3 is TGTGCCAGCAGTGAAGCGGTGTACCAAGAGACCCAGTACTTC. This translates into CASSEAVYQETQYF.

This clone was seen only once. The chain joins TRBV7-2 to TRBJ2-5; 7 bases match TRBD1. V lost 5 bases, J lost 4 bases, and 7 bases stayed unmatched. The CDR3 has 14 amino acids. Germline V gives CDR1 SGHTA, CDR2 FQGNSA. CDR3 nucleotides: TGTGCCAGCAGCGGACCGGGACAGCGAGAGACCCAGTACTTC. It translates to CASSGPGQRETQYF.